These 5 T cell receptor beta chains originate from one sample sequenced in a study of cytomegalovirus exposure and HLA in healthy donors. The PCR ran on 60 Vbeta and 13 Jbeta primers. The table came from immunoSEQ multiplex PCR; TCRdb's copy has only in-frame clones and leaves some out. The top ten hold under 5% of the sample, which has about 140,000 clones, about four fifths seen once. Material: PBMCs. The receptor source for this set is a man aged 35 to 55 in good health and CMV-seronegative.

This clone occurred a few times. This chain connects TRBV11-2 to TRBJ2-3, with 7 bases matching TRBD2. The J segment lost 3 bases and the V segment lost 1 base, leaving 1 base of the junction unmatched. This CDR3 comprises 14 residues. CDR1 SGHAT and CDR2 FQNNGV come from the germline V gene. The CDR3 protein is CASSLGGGTDTQYF. CDR3 bases: TGTGCCAGCAGCTTAGGGGGGGGAACAGATACGCAGTATTTT. The full variable domain, rest sourced from reference TRBV11-2 and TRBJ2-3, is EAGVAQSPRYKIIEKRQSVAFWCNPISGHATLYWYQQILGQGPKLLIQFQNNGVVDDSQLPKDRFSAERLKGVDSTLKIQPAKLEDSAVYLCASSLGGGTDTQYFGPGTRLTVL.

This clone was detected once. The genes are TRBV25-1 and TRBJ1-5; 7 bases map to TRBD1. V shed 8 bases, J shed 2 bases, and the junction held 6 bases outside the gene matches. Germline loops: CDR1 MGHDK, CDR2 SYGVNS. The CDR3 has 14 residues. As DNA, the CDR3 is TGTGCCAGCCAACAGGGGCAGGGCAATCAGCCCCAGCATTTT. Protein product: CASQQGQGNQPQHF. The whole variable domain, remainder taken from reference TRBV25-1 and TRBJ1-5, is EADIYQTPRYLVIGTGKKITLECSQTMGHDKMYWYQQDPGMELHLIHYSYGVNSTEKGDLSSESTVSRIRTEHFPLTLESARPSHTSQYLCASQQGQGNQPQHFGDGTRLSIL.

The chain has TRBV6-5 and TRBJ2-2; D is possibly TRBD1 (6 bases). The CDR3 extends over 15 amino acids. Trimming left V 2 bases short and J 2 bases short, with 9 bases between. Looked up from germline, CDR1 is MNHEY and CDR2 is SVGAGI. The CDR3 reads CASSYDRRNTGELFF. CDR3 coding DNA: TGTGCCAGCAGTTACGACAGGAGAAACACCGGGGAGCTGTTTTTT.

There are a few counts of this clone. This chain connects TRBV7-9 to TRBJ1-5; D ambiguous. The germline CDR1 and CDR2 sequences are SEHNR and FQNEAQ (reference sequence). This CDR3 is built from 12 residues. Trimming removed 1 base at V and 5 bases at J, with 3 bases between. The CDR3 region has the DNA TGTGCCAGCAGCTTAGGAGATCAGCCCCAGCATTTT. This encodes CASSLGDQPQHF.

The rearrangement joins TRBV30 to TRBJ1-5; 8 nucleotides align to TRBD1. Germline CDR1 reads GTSNPN; CDR2 reads SVGIG (reference sequence). There are 17 residues in the CDR3. J was trimmed by 0 bases and V by 2 bases; bases with no gene match: 9. Here the CDR3 DNA reads TGTGCCTGGAGTTCAGGACAGGGTAGAAATAGCAATCAGCCCCAGCATTTT. Its translation is CAWSSGQGRNSNQPQHF.